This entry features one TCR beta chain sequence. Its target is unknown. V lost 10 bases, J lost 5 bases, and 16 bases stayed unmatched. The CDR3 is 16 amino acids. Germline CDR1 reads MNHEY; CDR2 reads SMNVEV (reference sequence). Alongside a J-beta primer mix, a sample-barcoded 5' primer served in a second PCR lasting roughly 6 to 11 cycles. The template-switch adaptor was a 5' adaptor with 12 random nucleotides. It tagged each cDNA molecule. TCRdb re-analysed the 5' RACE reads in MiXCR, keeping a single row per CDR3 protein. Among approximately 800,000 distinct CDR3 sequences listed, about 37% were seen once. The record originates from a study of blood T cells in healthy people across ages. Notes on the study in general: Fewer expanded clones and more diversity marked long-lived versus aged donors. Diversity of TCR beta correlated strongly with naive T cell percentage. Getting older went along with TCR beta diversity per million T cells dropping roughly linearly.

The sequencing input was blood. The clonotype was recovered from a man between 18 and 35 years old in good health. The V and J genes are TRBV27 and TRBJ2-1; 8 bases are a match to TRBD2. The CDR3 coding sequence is TGTGCCATCTCACAGTTACGGGAGGGTGAACACAATGAGCAGTTCTTC. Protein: CAISQLREGEHNEQFF.